The entry below describes one T cell receptor beta chain. This clone was recorded once. Its antigen has not been determined. No per-base quality is available; no much larger clone lies one base away. Receptor libraries were prepared by the immunoSEQ multiplex PCR assay. A mixture of 60 forward primers for TCR Vbeta segments and 13 reverse primers for TCR Jbeta segments was used in the multiplex PCR. A multiplex PCR assay on genomic DNA amplified the CDR3 region of rearranged TCR beta genes. The amplified TCR beta libraries were sequenced on the Illumina HiSeq System as 87-base-pair reads. The source study handled its data this way. A later analysis counted tens of millions of unique TCR beta chains across the 666 repertoires, and 9.5 million to 11 million of these chains were shared by at least two donors. Raw reads were error-corrected and collapsed into unique sequences by a nearest-neighbor algorithm in which closely related sequences were merged to remove PCR and sequencing errors. To assign V, D and J gene segments, CDR3 sequences were aligned to IMGT reference sequences. For a sequence to be retained, a match of at least six nucleotides was required to both a V gene segment and a J gene segment. Rearrangements were called productive when the CDR3 lacked stop codons and stayed in frame with V and J; all others were non-productive. Following IMGT convention, CDR3 was defined as the stretch from the second conserved V-encoded cysteine to the conserved J-encoded phenylalanine. The earlier analysis of some 550 of the donors excluded any sequence lacking an unambiguous match to a single V gene segment. In an earlier analysis of several hundred of the donors, V segments were called functional above 56.7% productive rearrangements and were called segregating when the between-donor standard deviation exceeded 5%. A statistical classification framework was built to diagnose cytomegalovirus status from the catalog of TCR beta chain sequences. In a later analysis, V and J genes were assigned by comparing TCR nucleotide sequences against IMGT/GENE-DB human TR gene sequences. A later analysis assigned CDR3 sequences and most-parsimonious VDJ recombination scenarios with the TCRdist pipeline. In a later analysis, each TCR beta chain was defined by its CDR3 amino acid sequence together with its V-gene family, and reads lacking a unique V-gene family were excluded. To address suspected cross-contamination and a sequencing artifact, a later analysis removed approximately 600 highly shared, low-generation-probability nucleotide sequences. In a later analysis, a clonal expansion index for each public chain was calculated from normalized within-repertoire ranks of inferred template counts. In a later analysis, generation probabilities were computed with a VDJ recombination model fitted to out-of-frame rearrangements, and the resulting probabilities were checked against IGoR. In a later analysis, hypergeometric tests were used to score TCR-TCR, TCR-HLA and TCR-CMV co-occurrence, with a repertoire-size bias correction applied to TCR pairs. False discovery rates were estimated in a later analysis by permuting HLA or CMV assignments 20 times. In a later analysis, co-occurring TCRs were grouped using DBSCAN, and TCRdist sequence similarity was added for clustering within HLA-allele-positive subsets. Repertoires with fewer than 30,000 or more than 120,000 public chains were left out of co-occurrence clustering, as were roughly five repertoires with anomalous nucleotide sharing. The table comes from immuneACCESS by way of TCRdb, which keeps in-frame sequences with V and J called. Part of the clones is missing from these tables; in studies checked, under half for an unresolved V gene and the rest for unknown reasons. That table supplies the V and J calls and clone size; D and trimming were determined from the DNA. Recorded for this sample are around 190,000 clones; 79% of them occurred a single time. The ten largest make up around 4.8% of the sample.

The cohort consisted of hundreds of healthy bone marrow donors. At the time of sampling, every cohort member was nominally healthy, though immune exposures that went unrecorded were likely present. The donor was CMV seropositive and was included in the group of 250 to 300 seropositive cohort members. A peripheral blood sample was collected from each donor, and TCR beta sequencing was performed on peripheral blood mononuclear cells. Genomic DNA was extracted from the blood cell samples with the Qiagen DNeasy Blood Extraction Kit. The sample comes from a study of cytomegalovirus exposure and HLA in healthy donors (dated by TCRdb to about 2017). About the study as a whole: An earlier analysis of a few hundred of the donors reported roughly 300 Gb of sequence data and 117 million unique TCR beta sequences obtained from about 179 million T cells. An early release that covered 500 to 800 HLA-typed donors contained approximately 300 gigabases of sequencing data and tens of millions of unique TCR sequences. Of the roughly 400 genotyped donors, over 65% fell in the genetic ancestry cluster associated with self-reported Caucasian donors. The study was designed to test whether signatures of past pathogen exposure could be identified by cataloging public T cell receptors. The T cell repertoires of under 750 subjects were profiled by immunosequencing and related to cytomegalovirus serostatus. In addition to the first cohort of several hundred subjects, a separate validation cohort of over 90 different subjects was used. To predict cytomegalovirus infection status, the study combined high-throughput TCR immunosequencing, statistical association of individual TCRs with disease status, and machine learning. In a later analysis, previously published TCR beta repertoires from 500 to 750 donors were re-analyzed and high-resolution HLA genotyping was added so that TCR occurrence patterns could be studied. Rather than drawing on any new phenotypic data, the later analysis identified candidate immune exposures from TCR beta sequences and the way those sequences occurred across donors. In an earlier analysis of several hundred of the donors, high-throughput TCR beta sequencing was used to judge whether each TCR beta V gene segment behaved as functional or pseudogenic. Donor age, sex, ethnicity and CMV serostatus were collected together with the repertoire data. A later genetic analysis used genome-wide SNP genotypes for about 55% of the 666 donors, treating that subset as a discovery cohort. All discovery cohort repertoires had been generated using a single sequencing platform. Both class I and class II loci were covered by HLA typing, at four-digit resolution. The number of donors typed differed by locus, with about 620-630 for A, B, C, DRB1 and DQB1, roughly 520 for DQA1, 606 for DPA1, and under 490 for DPB1. Five DR-DQ haplotypes were handled as single units for association and clustering, since linkage in the cohort was strong. Among about 390 genotyped donors of the cohort, an average of approximately 240,000 unique TCR beta nucleotide sequences were sequenced per donor, roughly a sixth of them non-productive.

What the authors observed across the whole study: In an earlier analysis of fewer than 700 of the donors, most TCR beta V segments appeared in productive rearrangements about 90% or about 30% of the time, broadly matching IMGT annotations. Several of the top co-occurrence clusters appeared to be linked to parvovirus B19, influenza, CMV and Epstein-Barr virus, according to a later analysis. In vitro tests confirmed that a few of the cytomegalovirus-associated TCR beta chains recognize cytomegalovirus antigens. Most TCR sequences were observed very rarely across donors, whereas some public TCRs were present in many individuals. The study listed 164 TCR beta chains as associated with cytomegalovirus. A later analysis associated roughly 17,000 TCR beta sequences with specific HLA alleles at a false discovery rate of 0.05. The classifier was reported to diagnose cytomegalovirus status with high specificity and sensitivity in both the original cohort and the validation cohort. Because some donors lacked HLA typing at each locus, the association tests relied only on the typed subset. A later analysis found that TCR association rates varied across HLA loci, with DRB1 alleles showing the most associated TCRs and HLA-C alleles the fewest. It was suggested by the authors that the approach could potentially be generalized to other disease states and immunological phenotypes. In a later genetic analysis, a missense DCLRE1C variant was associated with V-gene and J-gene trimming of TCR beta chains, and the association was replicated in an independent cohort. In this cohort, only TCR beta chains were sequenced, and detectable features were limited by the absence of alpha or paired-chain data. The sequencing pipeline was judged likely to have produced a cluster of highly shared sequence variants as a technical artifact. Presence/absence analyses assumed roughly uniform sequencing depth across donors, an assumption that may not hold. A later analysis found that most CMV-associated TCR beta chains appeared HLA-restricted, with HLA associations seemingly driven largely by CMV exposure. The only immune exposure information available for the cohort was CMV serostatus. A further reported finding was that TCR beta sequences accurately predicted the HLA-A and HLA-B alleles for most subjects in the first cohort. Linkage disequilibrium might explain the correlated functional status among segregating V segments, but an unknown experimental factor could not be ruled out. Assigning TCR associations to individual alleles was difficult when HLA alleles, especially DR and DQ, strongly co-occurred. Over 15 rarely observed V segments, including chromosome 9 orphons, were excluded from the earlier analysis of some 590 of the donors because counts were too low. A later analysis found that HLA-associated TCR beta chains were more clonally expanded and had lower generation probabilities than equally common non-associated chains. In a later genetic analysis, fewer N-insertions in productive TCRs were reported among donors in an Asian-associated ancestry cluster than the roughly 700-donor mean.

Specimen: PBMCs. This receptor was obtained from a woman younger than 45 in good health and CMV-seropositive.

CDR3 region: CASSFAAVSGTGELFF. The base sequence is TGCGCCAGCAGCTTCGCTGCGGTTTCGGGCACCGGGGAGCTGTTTTTT. Recombination joined TRBV5-1 with TRBJ2-2; no D gene call is confident. From its cysteine to its phenylalanine, the CDR3 spans 16 amino acids. The CDR3 DNA has 48 bases and is translated from base 1. The germline V gene yields SGHRS for CDR1 and YFSETQ for CDR2. Trimming removed 2 bases from V and 4 bases from J, leaving 15 bases between the germline ends.